The 17 T cell receptor beta chains below all came from one sample that was sequenced in a study of OX40 agonist ivuxolimab in advanced cancers. Here immunoSEQ multiplex PCR was the method, and the copy in TCRdb shows in-frame clones only, minus some. The sample has tens of thousands of clones, almost 95% seen once. The material was CD4+ or CD8+ T cells sorted from blood, obtained in a trial of the OX40 agonist ivuxolimab. The receptors here all came from an adult with an advanced solid tumor such as melanoma, head and neck, liver or kidney cancer.

The chain employs TRBV30 and TRBJ2-7, with 11 bases identical to TRBD2. The trim removed 3 bases at V and 2 bases at J, leaving 0 bases unmatched. CDR1 is GTSNPN and CDR2 is SVGIG in the germline V gene (reference sequence). The CDR3 sequence is 13 residues long. DNA for the CDR3: TGTGCCTGGAGGACTAGCGGGACCTACGAGCAGTACTTC. Protein sequence: CAWRTSGTYEQYF.

The sample holds one count of this clone. The CDR3 protein is CASSPTSGGEPQHF. DNA for the CDR3: TGTGCCAGCAGCCCCACCAGTGGAGGGGAGCCCCAGCATTTT. The gene calls are TRBV7-3 and TRBJ1-5; a weak D match, TRBD1 (5 bases). With 5 bases removed from V and 8 bases from J, the gap between germline ends came to 16 bases. The CDR3 loop spans 14 amino acids. The germline CDR1 and CDR2 sequences are SGHTA and FQGTGA.

The CDR3 is CASSYSGQNYGYTF. The CDR3 nucleotides are TGTGCCAGCAGTTACTCTGGACAGAACTATGGCTACACCTTC. V usage is TRBV6-5 and J usage is TRBJ1-2; tentatively, D is TRBD1 (6 bases). CDR1 and CDR2 (germline): MNHEY, SVGAGI. CDR3 length: 14 amino acids. V was clipped by 0 bases and J by 2 bases, with 7 bases between them.

V usage is TRBV6-5 and J usage is TRBJ2-1; 7 nucleotides match TRBD2. J was trimmed by 8 bases and V by 2 bases; bases with no gene match: 3. This CDR3 has 13 residues. The V gene's germline CDR1 is MNHEY and CDR2 SVGAGI. CDR3 protein: CASSYGGVYEQFF. CDR3 in DNA: TGTGCCAGCAGTTACGGGGGGGTCTATGAGCAGTTCTTC.

V usage is TRBV4-3 and J usage is TRBJ2-1; weak D call: TRBD1 (6 bases). The CDR3 covers 16 residues. Trimming took 0 bases from V and 4 from J, leaving 13 bases between them. Germline assignment: CDR1 LGHNA and CDR2 YSLEER. The CDR3 nucleotides are TGCGCCAGCAGCCAAGACCAGACAGGAATATACAATGAGCAGTTCTTC. Translating gives CASSQDQTGIYNEQFF.

The chain joins TRBV27 to TRBJ1-2; possible D gene TRBD1, 6 bases. Germline CDR1 is MNHEY and CDR2 is SMNVEV (reference sequence). The CDR3 covers 14 residues. Trimming pared 0 bases from V and 6 bases from J, leaving 11 bases between. CDR3 residues: CASSLSGAGNGYTF. DNA of the CDR3: TGTGCCAGCAGTTTATCGGGGGCAGGGAATGGCTACACCTTC.

CDR3 coding DNA: TGTGCCAGCAGCGTAGGAGAGGGTGAGCAGTTCTTC. Translated: CASSVGEGEQFF. V gene TRBV9 combines with J gene TRBJ2-1; maybe TRBD2 (5 bases). The germline V and J ends were trimmed by 0 bases and 9 bases, with 7 bases remaining between them. CDR1 SGDLS and CDR2 YYNGEE come from the germline V gene. The CDR3 contains 12 residues.

This clone was counted a few times. The V and J genes are TRBV9 and TRBJ2-3; D might be TRBD2 (5 bases). Germline V gene sequence: CDR1 SGDLS, CDR2 YYNGEE. V gave up 1 base and J gave up 0 bases, with 9 bases separating them. This CDR3 spans 15 amino acids. CDR3 nucleotides: TGTGCCAGCAGCGTAAGCGGCACTAGCACAGATACGCAGTATTTT. It encodes CASSVSGTSTDTQYF.

The chain has TRBV7-2 and TRBJ2-1; D is unclear. The CDR3 runs 14 residues. Trimming took 0 bases from V and 1 from J, leaving 4 bases between them. CDR1 is SGHTA, CDR2 FQGNSA, per germline. The CDR3 spells CASSLATSYNEQFF. The CDR3, as DNA: TGTGCCAGCAGCTTAGCTACGTCCTACAATGAGCAGTTCTTC.

The V call is TRBV28, the J call TRBJ2-7; D is tentatively TRBD1 or TRBD2 (6 bases each). The CDR3 has 15 amino acids. Looked up from germline, CDR1 is MDHEN and CDR2 is SYDVKM. The V gene lost 7 bases and the J gene lost 7 bases, with 23 bases spanning the gap. The CDR3 reads CASTTFPGGREEQYF. In DNA form, the CDR3 reads TGTGCCAGCACCACTTTTCCCGGGGGCAGGGAGGAGCAGTACTTC.

The chain has TRBV6-6 and TRBJ2-2; tentative D call: TRBD1 (5 bases). The V and J ends lost 6 bases and 1 base respectively, with 15 bases between them. Germline-derived CDR1 and CDR2 are MNHNY and SVGAGI (reference sequence). The CDR3 is made up of 16 amino acids. In DNA, the CDR3 is TGTGCCAGCAGCCAAGATAGGACACTGAACACCGGGGAGCTGTTTTTT. Its translation: CASSQDRTLNTGELFF.

The chain links TRBV30 to TRBJ2-1, with 10 bases lining up with TRBD2. The J segment lost 8 bases and the V segment lost 3 bases, leaving 10 bases of the junction unmatched. CDR1 is GTSNPN, CDR2 SVGIG, per germline (reference sequence). This CDR3 has 15 amino acids. The CDR3 sequence is CAWRNPGLATYEQFF. The CDR3 DNA reads as TGTGCCTGGAGGAACCCGGGACTAGCGACGTATGAGCAGTTCTTC.

V gene TRBV2 combines with J gene TRBJ1-3; D uncertain. The V and J ends lost 1 base and 7 bases respectively, with 14 bases between them. The CDR3 has 15 amino acids. Germline CDR1 is SNHLY and CDR2 is FYNNEI. The CDR3 nucleotides read TGTGCCAGCAGTGAAGGGACTGGGCTTGGCAACACCATATATTTT. Translating gives CASSEGTGLGNTIYF.

This clone has just one count. The rearrangement links TRBV27 to TRBJ1-1; weak D call: TRBD1 (5 bases). The ends were cut back, 8 bases at V and 5 bases at J, with 12 bases in the middle. This CDR3 has 12 amino acids. The germline V gene encodes CDR1 MNHEY and CDR2 SMNVEV (reference sequence). In nucleotides, the CDR3 is TGTGCCAGCTCGCGGCCAGGGACTGAAGCTTTCTTT. Translating it yields CASSRPGTEAFF.

V and J are TRBV5-6 and TRBJ2-1; D ambiguous. Deletions cut 1 base from V and 7 bases from J, with 12 bases between. Germline V gives CDR1 SGHDT, CDR2 YYEEEE. The CDR3 consists of 14 residues. The CDR3 protein is CASSLNAGGNEQFF. The CDR3 DNA reads as TGTGCCAGCAGCTTGAACGCAGGTGGGAATGAGCAGTTCTTC. Drawing the rest from reference TRBV5-6 and TRBJ2-1, the complete variable domain is DAGVTQSPTHLIKTRGQQVTLRCSPKSGHDTVSWYQQALGQGPQFIFQYYEEEERQRGNFPDRFSGHQFPNYSSELNVNALLLGDSALYLCASSLNAGGNEQFFGPGTRLTVL.

The gene calls are TRBV28 and TRBJ2-3; 10 nucleotides align to TRBD2. This CDR3 spans 16 amino acids. J gave up 2 bases and V 5 bases, and 7 bases lay outside the gene matches. Looked up from germline, CDR1 is MDHEN and CDR2 is SYDVKM. The CDR3 here is CASSLATSGPTDTQYF. In DNA form, the CDR3 reads TGTGCCAGCAGTCTGGCGACTAGCGGGCCCACAGATACGCAGTATTTT.

V gene TRBV4-2 combines with J gene TRBJ2-7, with 9 bases lining up with TRBD2. The CDR3 covers 16 residues. Trimming took 5 bases from V and 5 from J; bases not matched to a gene: 13. From germline, CDR1 is LGHNA and CDR2 YNFKEQ. The CDR3 is CASSLVGSGRPHEQYF. The CDR3 coding sequence is TGTGCCAGCAGCTTGGTGGGCAGCGGGAGGCCCCACGAGCAGTACTTC.